This T cell receptor beta chain was profiled in a study of somatic mutations in cytotoxic T cells in rheumatoid arthritis. General observations from the study: Each of about an eighth of the 65 patients had a largest CD8+ clone that made up more than 20% of CD8+ cells. Within the rheumatoid arthritis patients, CD8+ clonality went up as age increased (Spearman r ~ 0.49). The same was not true of the healthy controls. Rheumatoid arthritis patients and age-matched healthy controls showed no significant difference in CD8+ T-cell clonality. No multiple-comparison adjustment was applied to the slight TRBV07 underrepresentation in rheumatoid arthritis patients.

Sequencing used immunoSEQ multiplex PCR; TCRdb keeps in-frame clones, though not all of them. This sample yields 20,000 to 25,000 clones, of which 80% to 90% are seen a single time; about 3.5% belongs to the top ten. CDR1 and CDR2 from the germline V gene are SNHLY and FYNNEI. After removal of 4 bases from V and 2 bases from J, the junction contained 16 bases not matched to a gene. CDR3 size: 18 residues. As regards this clone: What it recognizes is unknown.

Sequenced: CD8+ T cells sorted from blood. V usage is TRBV2 and J usage is TRBJ2-7; 8 bases match TRBD2. The TCR was taken from an adult with rheumatoid arthritis. The CDR3 DNA reads as TGTGCCAGCAGTGGGGAGGTTAGCGGGGCGATACTAGCCTACGAGCAGTACTTC. It translates to CASSGEVSGAILAYEQYF.